The present T cell receptor (beta chain) was sequenced within a study of blood T cell repertoires in COVID-19. Study background: Samples came from the United States, Italy and Spain, spanning acute and convalescent COVID-19. Sample material is recorded as cDNA or gDNA derived from T cells, B-cell-depleted T cells, or PBMCs.

The age range of participants was about 18 to 100 years, with residence in about two dozen US areas. As originally analysed: Researchers report that nucleated cell counts were estimated from reference gene primer amplification. Using immunoSEQ multiplex PCR, the repertoire was profiled, and TCRdb retains in-frame clones only, with some absent. V and J calls and clone size are those listed in that table; D and trimming were worked out from the DNA. Of about 240,000 clones listed, around 86% are singletons. V gave up 1 base and J gave up 10 bases, with 17 bases separating them. The CDR3 is 15 residues long. CDR1 SEHNR and CDR2 FQNEAQ come from the germline V gene (reference sequence).

The chain carries TRBV7-9 and TRBJ1-5; D is perhaps TRBD1 (5 bases). The specimen sequenced was PBMCs or T cells enriched from blood (not recorded which). This clonotype was sampled from a woman aged 40 to 55 with acute COVID-19. DNA for the CDR3: TGTGCCAGCAGCTTAGGTACAGGCTCAATAGTTCCCCAGCATTTT. Translated: CASSLGTGSIVPQHF.